A selection of T cell receptor beta chains follows, all from one sample in a study of blood T cell repertoires in COVID-19. Assay: immunoSEQ multiplex PCR; the TCRdb copy retains only in-frame clones and omits some. The sample shows under 300,000 clones, 80% to 90% of them seen only once. The sequencing sample was made of PBMCs or T cells enriched from blood (not recorded which). These receptors were obtained from a woman aged 18-29 years who had recovered from COVID-19. Both conserved end residues are part of each CDR3. The D gene is left open where the match is weak. Size is omitted from some rows. Given values are once, few, many or a class for expanded clones.

V gene	J gene	clone size	D gene	CDR3 DNA	CDR3 protein
TRBV10-3	TRBJ1-5	.	.	TGTGCCATCAGCAGGGGCCCCAATCAGCCCCAGCATTTT	CAISRGPNQPQHF
TRBV27	TRBJ1-2	.	.	TGTGCCAGCAGCGAACGGGACCCAGGGGCCGGATCGAACTATGGCTACACCTTC	CASSERDPGAGSNYGYTF
TRBV7-2	TRBJ2-6	.	.	TGTGCCAGCAGCTTAGTAAATATAGGGGCTGGGGCCAACGTCCTGACTTTC	CASSLVNIGAGANVLTF
TRBV5-4	TRBJ2-7	.	TRBD1	TGTGCCAGCAGCCAGGACGGGACAGGGTCGTACGAGCAGTACTTC	CASSQDGTGSYEQYF
TRBV7-2	TRBJ1-4	.	.	TGTGCCAGCAGCTCCCCCCCGGGGCAGGGGCTAGGGAAACTGTTTTTT	CASSSPPGQGLGKLFF
TRBV6-2/TRBV6-3	TRBJ2-1	.	.	TGTGCCAGCAGTTACACAGGTGTCCACAATGAGCAGTTCTTC	CASSYTGVHNEQFF
TRBV5-1	TRBJ1-5	.	TRBD1	TGCGCCAGCAGGGGGGACAGCCTCCTCTCGCCCCAGCATTTT	CASRGDSLLSPQHF
TRBV12-3/TRBV12-4	TRBJ2-7	.	TRBD1	TGTGCCAGCAGGTTGACAGGGAGATACGAGCAGTACTTC	CASRLTGRYEQYF
TRBV5-1	TRBJ2-2	.	TRBD1	TGCGCCAGCAGCTCGACAGGGGGAGGCACCGGGGAGCTGTTTTTT	CASSSTGGGTGELFF
TRBV27	TRBJ2-7	once	TRBD1	TGTGCCAGCAGTTTGACAGGGCTGTGGGGCTCCTACGAGCAGTACTTC	CASSLTGLWGSYEQYF
TRBV2	TRBJ2-5	.	TRBD1	TGTGCCAGCAGTGGGGACAGGGGAAGAGGAGAGACCCAGTACTTC	CASSGDRGRGETQYF
TRBV6-1	TRBJ2-5	.	.	TGTGCCAGCAGTGACCGGTTGTGGGAGACCCAGTACTTC	CASSDRLWETQYF
TRBV2	TRBJ1-1	once	.	TGTGCCAGCACCCTCAGGGCAGAAGCTTTCTTT	CASTLRAEAFF
TRBV28	TRBJ1-1	.	.	TGTGCCAGCACACAATTGAACACTGAAGCTTTCTTT	CASTQLNTEAFF
TRBV2	TRBJ2-7	few	.	TGTGCCAGCAGTGTTGGGGAGAGCGAGCAGTACTTC	CASSVGESEQYF
TRBV30	TRBJ1-6	.	TRBD1	TGTGCCGGACGGGGACAGTATAATTCACCCCTCCACTTT	CAGRGQYNSPLHF
TRBV7-9	TRBJ1-1	.	.	TGTGCCAGCAGCTGGTGGGAGAAGACTGAAGCTTTCTTT	CASSWWEKTEAFF
TRBV7-9	TRBJ2-7	.	.	TGTGCCAGCAGCCCCCCAGGGGCTCCCTACGAGCAGTACTTC	CASSPPGAPYEQYF
TRBV12-2	TRBJ1-5	.	.	TGTGCAAGTCGCTCTCGGGGGACGAGCAATCAGCCCCAGCATTTT	CASRSRGTSNQPQHF
TRBV2	TRBJ2-6	.	TRBD2	TGTGCCAGCAGTGATGGGACTAGTAGGAACGTCCTGACTTTC	CASSDGTSRNVLTF
TRBV21-1	TRBJ1-2	.	.	TGTGCCAAGAGGGGGAACAGAGCTAACTATGGCTACACCTTC	CAKRGNRANYGYTF
TRBV5-4	TRBJ1-1	.	TRBD1	TGTGCCAGCAGCCGCGGACAGGGGGGCACTGAAGCTTTCTTT	CASSRGQGGTEAFF
TRBV6-5	TRBJ1-1	.	.	TGTGCCAGCAGTTACGACACCTTGGGGGGGAGGACTGAAGCTTTCTTT	CASSYDTLGGRTEAFF
TRBV7-8	TRBJ1-1	.	TRBD1	TGTGCCAGCAGCCAGGGACAGGGGCTGAACACTGAAGCTTTCTTT	CASSQGQGLNTEAFF
TRBV19	TRBJ1-1	once	TRBD1	TGTGCCAGTTATCGACAGGGGGCAAAGGGTGTGAACACTGAAGCTTTCTTT	CASYRQGAKGVNTEAFF
TRBV6-5	TRBJ2-7	.	.	TGTGCCAGCAGGAGATCCTACGAGCAGTACTTC	CASRRSYEQYF
TRBV5-8	TRBJ2-7	.	TRBD1	TGTGCCAGCAGCTTAGGGGGCCCCTACGAGCAGTACTTC	CASSLGGPYEQYF
TRBV19	TRBJ1-5	.	.	TGTGCCAGTGCGAGGGATAGCAATCAGCCCCAGCATTTT	CASARDSNQPQHF
TRBV28	TRBJ1-5	.	TRBD1	TGTGCCAGTTCACAGGGGAACCAGCCCCAGCATTTT	CASSQGNQPQHF
TRBV4-2	TRBJ2-1	.	.	TGTGCCAGCAGCCAAGAACCAGGGGAGGGGGCCTACAATGAGCAGTTCTTC	CASSQEPGEGAYNEQFF
TRBV10-3	TRBJ1-5	.	.	TGTGCCATCAGTGAGTCCCCGCTAACCATCAATCAGCCCCAGCATTTT	CAISESPLTINQPQHF
TRBV7-9	TRBJ1-6	.	.	TGTGCCAGCAGCAGACTCAGTAGCTCCTATAATTCACCCCTCCACTTT	CASSRLSSSYNSPLHF
TRBV9	TRBJ2-5	.	TRBD1	TGTGCCAGCAGCGACCACTCAGGGGGCGGGGAGACCCAGTACTTC	CASSDHSGGGETQYF
TRBV5-1	TRBJ1-1	.	.	TGCGCCAGCAGTTATGAGGGTGGTTGGACTGAAGCTTTCTTT	CASSYEGGWTEAFF
TRBV27	TRBJ1-2	.	TRBD1	TGTGCCAGCAGTTTAAGACAGGGCCTCGATTACTATGGCTACACCTTC	CASSLRQGLDYYGYTF
TRBV23-1	TRBJ1-3	few	TRBD1	TGCGCCAGCAGGCTAAATACAGGGGGCTCGGGAAACACCATATATTTT	CASRLNTGGSGNTIYF
TRBV20-1	TRBJ2-5	.	TRBD2	TGCAGTGCTAGTACGCGGGGGGGCAGTGAGACCCAGTACTTC	CSASTRGGSETQYF
TRBV10-3	TRBJ1-5	.	.	TGTGCCATCAGTGAGGCCCGCCCAGGGGTCAATCAGCCCCAGCATTTT	CAISEARPGVNQPQHF
TRBV3-1/TRBV3-2	TRBJ2-7	.	TRBD1	TGTGCCAGCAGGACAGGGAACGAGCAGTACTTC	CASRTGNEQYF
TRBV6-2/TRBV6-3	TRBJ2-5	.	.	TGTGCCAGCATCCCGGACGGGGAATGGACCCAGTACTTC	CASIPDGEWTQYF
TRBV5-1	TRBJ1-1	once	.	TGCGCCAGCTACAGGGCTCCGGAAAACGGGAACACTGAAGCTTTCTTT	CASYRAPENGNTEAFF